Sequencing of this T cell receptor (beta chain) was carried out in a study of CXCR3-negative and CXCR3-positive naive CD8 T cells. Study context: Across all libraries, TRB reads numbered 120 million to 150 million, with about 1.5 +/- 0.3 million in each library.

Notes on the study in general: Hydrophobicity of TRB CDR3s was greater in CXCR3-positive naive cells than in CXCR3-negative naive cells. Diversity ran similarly high across both naive subsets but far lower in memory CD8+ cells. TRBV-TRBJ usage matched between naive CXCR3-negative and CXCR3-positive cells but not between memory cells.

The CDR3 has 11 residues. Germline CDR1 reads SQVTM; CDR2 reads ANQGSEA. With regard to this clonotype: Its target is unknown.

The study made its TRB cDNA libraries by 5' RACE, adding UMI labels. TCRdb re-analyzed the 5' RACE reads; it lists each CDR3 protein once, without DNA. The sample has 130,000 to 150,000 distinct CDR3 sequences. A CD45RO-CCR7+CD27+CD95- phenotype identified naive CD8+ T cells. J is TRBJ2-1 and V is TRBV29-1. Sample: naive CXCR3+ CD8+ T cells from blood. Specified subset: CD45RO-CCR7+CD27+CD95- naive CD8+ T cells expressing CXCR3 (TNR3+). The sequence derives from a human donor in good health. Some clones in this sample may be carry-over from other donors' samples. The chain's CDR3 is CSPENDNEQFF.